This T cell receptor (beta chain) originates from a study of blood T cells in healthy people across ages. Looking at the study overall: Roughly one uniquely barcoded beta molecule per two T cells was captured.

Extraction yielded at least 6 micrograms of total RNA per sample. Primed by a sample-barcoded 5' primer and a J-beta primer mix, a second PCR proceeded for about 6 to 12 cycles. MiXCR, run by TCRdb on the 5' RACE reads, gives a single entry per CDR3 protein. This table holds some 1.8 million distinct CDR3 sequences, about 39% found once. The CDR3 totals 15 residues. Trimming removed 6 bases from V and 0 bases from J; junction bases left unmatched: 6. The rearrangement uses TRBV12-3 or TRBV12-4 and TRBJ2-3, with TRBD1 matching over 7 bases. This clonotype was obtained from a human donor in good health. The specimen was blood. The CDR3 nucleotides are TGTGCCAGCAGACCGGGACAGTTGAGCACAGATACGCAGTATTTT. It specifies CASRPGQLSTDTQYF.